This record looks at one TCR beta chain sequence and its context. What it binds is not known. The sample is drawn from a study of cytomegalovirus exposure and HLA in healthy donors. Across the study: A previous analysis identified fewer than 130 million unique TCR beta sequences derived from around 200 million T cells.

Study observations and caveats: Most subjects' HLA-A and HLA-B alleles were reportedly predicted from TCR beta sequences. The majority of TCR sequences were rare, yet some public TCRs appeared in many donors.

Primers included in the PCR were 60 Vbeta and 13 Jbeta primers. Sequenced by immunoSEQ multiplex PCR; TCRdb stores in-frame clones only, minus some. The sample has 150,000 to 160,000 clones, around 82% seen once; the top ten hold around 7%. At the time of sampling, donors were nominally healthy, though unrecorded immune exposures were likely. The source is a woman in her forties or fifties in good health and CMV-seropositive. What was sequenced was PBMCs.

CDR3 sequence: CASTPGQGTGTQYF. The CDR3, as DNA: TGTGCCAGCACCCCGGGACAGGGGACGGGGACGCAGTATTTT. The chain links TRBV27 to TRBJ2-3; 10 nucleotides line up with TRBD1. Germline CDR1 and CDR2: MNHEY and SMNVEV (reference sequence). The CDR3 loop spans 14 amino acids. V shed 7 bases and J 9 bases; nucleotides not matched to a gene: 10.